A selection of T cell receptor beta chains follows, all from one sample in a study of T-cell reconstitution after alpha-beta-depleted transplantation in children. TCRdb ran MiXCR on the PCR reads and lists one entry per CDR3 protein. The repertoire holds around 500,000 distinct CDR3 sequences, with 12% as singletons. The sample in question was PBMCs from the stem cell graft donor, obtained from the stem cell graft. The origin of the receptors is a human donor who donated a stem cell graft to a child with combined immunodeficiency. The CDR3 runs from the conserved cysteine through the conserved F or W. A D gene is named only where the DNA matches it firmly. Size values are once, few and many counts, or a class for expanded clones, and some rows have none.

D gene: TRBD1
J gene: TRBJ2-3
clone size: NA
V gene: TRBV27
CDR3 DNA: TGTGCCAGCAGTTTAAGGGACAGTAAGGATACGCAGTATTTT
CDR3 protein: CASSLRDSKDTQYF

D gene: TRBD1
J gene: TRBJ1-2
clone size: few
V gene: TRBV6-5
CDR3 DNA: TGTGCCAGCAGTTCCTCAAACAGGGGTGGCTACACCTTC
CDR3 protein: CASSSSNRGGYTF

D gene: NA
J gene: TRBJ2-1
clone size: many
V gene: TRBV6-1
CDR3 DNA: TGTGCCAGCAGTGAAGTAGCAATCTACAATGAGCAGTTCTTC
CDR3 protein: CASSEVAIYNEQFF

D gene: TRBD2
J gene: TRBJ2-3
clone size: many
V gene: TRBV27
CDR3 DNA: TGTGCCAGCAGTCCGGGGGGGCCGTATACGCAGTATTTT
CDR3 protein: CASSPGGPYTQYF

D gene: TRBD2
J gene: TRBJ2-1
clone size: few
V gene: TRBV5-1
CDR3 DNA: TGCGCCAGCAGCTTGGCCCCACTAGCGGAGTACAATGAGCAGTTCTTC
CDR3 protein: CASSLAPLAEYNEQFF

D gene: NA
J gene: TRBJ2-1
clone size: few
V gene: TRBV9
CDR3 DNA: TGTGCCAGCAGCGTAGACGTGGGGGCGAATGAGCAGTTCTTC
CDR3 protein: CASSVDVGANEQFF

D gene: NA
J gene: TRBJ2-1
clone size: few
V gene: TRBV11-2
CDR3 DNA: TGTGCCAGCAGCACCTACAGGGACAACTCCTACAATGAGCAGTTCTTC
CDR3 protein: CASSTYRDNSYNEQFF

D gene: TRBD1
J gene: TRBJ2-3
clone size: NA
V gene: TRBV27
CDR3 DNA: TGTGCCAGCAGTTCAGACAGGGTTGGAGATACGCAGTATTTT
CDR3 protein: CASSSDRVGDTQYF

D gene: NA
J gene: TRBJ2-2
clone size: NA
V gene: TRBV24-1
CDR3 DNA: TGTGCCACCAGTGATCTGGAAGGTAACACCGGGAAGCTGTTTTTT
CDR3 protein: CATSDLEGNTGKLFF

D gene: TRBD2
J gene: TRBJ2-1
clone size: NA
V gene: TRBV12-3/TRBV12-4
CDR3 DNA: TGTGCCAGCAGTTTATACCTAGCGGGGCTCCATGAGCAGTTCTTC
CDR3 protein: CASSLYLAGLHEQFF

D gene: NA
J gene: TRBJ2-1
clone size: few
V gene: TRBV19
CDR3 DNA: TGTGCCAGTAGTATGACAGGATGGAGCTCCTACAATGAGCAGTTCTTC
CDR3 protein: CASSMTGWSSYNEQFF

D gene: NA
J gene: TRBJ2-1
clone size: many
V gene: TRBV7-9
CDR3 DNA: TGTGCCAGCAGCTTAGAGGGTTACGGCGAGCAGTTCTTC
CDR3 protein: CASSLEGYGEQFF

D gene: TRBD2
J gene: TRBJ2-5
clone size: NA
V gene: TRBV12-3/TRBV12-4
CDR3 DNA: TGTGCCAGCAGTTCTACTAGCGGGGGAGAGACCCAGTACTTC
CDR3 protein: CASSSTSGGETQYF

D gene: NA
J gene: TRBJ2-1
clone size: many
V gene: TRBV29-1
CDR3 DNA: TGCAGCGGTGGACAGATCTCCTACAATGAGCAGTTCTTC
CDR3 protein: CSGGQISYNEQFF

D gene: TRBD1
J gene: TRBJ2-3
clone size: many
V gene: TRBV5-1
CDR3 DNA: TGCGCCAGCAGCTTACAGGACAGGGGCACAGATACGCAGTATTTT
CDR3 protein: CASSLQDRGTDTQYF

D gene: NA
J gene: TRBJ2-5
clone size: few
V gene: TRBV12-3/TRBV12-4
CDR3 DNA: TGTGCCAGCAGTTTAACCTCACCTCAAGAGACCCAGTACTTC
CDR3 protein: CASSLTSPQETQYF

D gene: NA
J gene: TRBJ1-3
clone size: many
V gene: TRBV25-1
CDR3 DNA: TGTGCCAGCAGTACGGGGGGAAACTCTGGAAACACCATATATTTT
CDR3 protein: CASSTGGNSGNTIYF

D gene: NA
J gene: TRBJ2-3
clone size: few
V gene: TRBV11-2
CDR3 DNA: TGTGCCACTCAGGGGGGCTGGACAGATACGCAGTATTTT
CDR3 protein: CATQGGWTDTQYF

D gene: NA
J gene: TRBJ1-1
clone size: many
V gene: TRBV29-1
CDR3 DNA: TGCAGCGTTGAACCTGACGGCATGAACACTGAAGCTTTCTTT
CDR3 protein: CSVEPDGMNTEAFF

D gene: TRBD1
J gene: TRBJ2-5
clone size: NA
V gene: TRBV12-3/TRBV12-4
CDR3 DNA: TGTGCCAGCAGTTTATGGGGATTTCTGGACAGGGGTACCCTCCAAGAGACCCAGTACTTC
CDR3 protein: CASSLWGFLDRGTLQETQYF

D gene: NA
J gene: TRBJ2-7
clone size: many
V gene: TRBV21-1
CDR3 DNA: TGTGCCAGCAGCAAGTTAGCAGGACAGCCCAAGAGCAGCTCCTACGAGCAGTACTTC
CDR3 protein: CASSKLAGQPKSSSYEQYF

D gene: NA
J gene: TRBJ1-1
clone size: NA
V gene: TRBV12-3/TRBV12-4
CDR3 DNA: TGTGCCAGCAGGAGGGAAGGGCACGATATCGTGAACACTGAAGCTTTCTTT
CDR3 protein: CASRREGHDIVNTEAFF

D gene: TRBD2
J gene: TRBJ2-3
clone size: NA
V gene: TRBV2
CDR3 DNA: TGTGCCGGGACTAGCGGGAGCATCACAGATACGCAGTATTTT
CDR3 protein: CAGTSGSITDTQYF

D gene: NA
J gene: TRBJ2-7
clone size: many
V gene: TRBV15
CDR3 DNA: TGTGCCACCAGCAGAGACAGGGGTCCCTACGAGCAGTACTTC
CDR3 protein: CATSRDRGPYEQYF

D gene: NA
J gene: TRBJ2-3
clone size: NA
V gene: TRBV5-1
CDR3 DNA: TGCACCAGCAGCTTGGAGCACCCTAGCACAGATACGCAGTATTTT
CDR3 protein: CTSSLEHPSTDTQYF

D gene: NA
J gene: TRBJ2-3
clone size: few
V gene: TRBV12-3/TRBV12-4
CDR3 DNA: TGTGCCAGCAGCCCCGGGACTGATCCCTCCACAGATACGCAGTATTTT
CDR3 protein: CASSPGTDPSTDTQYF

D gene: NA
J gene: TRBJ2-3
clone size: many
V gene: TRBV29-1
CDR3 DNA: TGCAGCGTCCCCGGGTCGACCACAGATACGCAGTATTTT
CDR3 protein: CSVPGSTTDTQYF

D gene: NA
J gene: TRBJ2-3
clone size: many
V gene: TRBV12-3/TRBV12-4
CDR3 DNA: TGTGCCAGCACACGGACTCAGCACGCAGATACGCAGTATTTT
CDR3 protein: CASTRTQHADTQYF

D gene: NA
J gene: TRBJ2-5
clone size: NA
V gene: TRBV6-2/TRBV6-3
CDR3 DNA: TGTGCCAGCAGAACCCTAGGGGTCCGGGAGACCCAGTACTTC
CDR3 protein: CASRTLGVRETQYF

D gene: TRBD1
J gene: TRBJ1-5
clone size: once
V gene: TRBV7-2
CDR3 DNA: TGTGCCAGCAGCACCCGGGACAGCCAAGGGCCCCAGCATTTT
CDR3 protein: CASSTRDSQGPQHF

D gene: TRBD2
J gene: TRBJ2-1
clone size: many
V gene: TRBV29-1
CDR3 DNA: TGCAGCGTCCCGGGACTAGCGGGCGGAAATGAGCAGTTCTTC
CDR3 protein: CSVPGLAGGNEQFF

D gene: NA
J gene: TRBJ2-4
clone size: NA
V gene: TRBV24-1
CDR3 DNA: TGTGCCACCGAGCATTCAGGGGTCAAAAACATTCAGTACTTC
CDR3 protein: CATEHSGVKNIQYF